Listed below are T cell receptor beta chains from one sample, sequenced in a study of blood T cell repertoires in COVID-19. The protocol was immunoSEQ multiplex PCR, while the TCRdb copy is restricted to in-frame clones and leaves out a portion. This sample carries tens of thousands of clones, 70% to 80% of them seen once, and the ten largest clones take over 9.5%. The sequencing sample was made of peripheral blood. The receptors originated from a man at least 80 years old with acute or convalescent COVID-19. The conserved cysteine and the conserved F or W are not part of the CDR3 here. D genes are given only for firm matches.

>TRBV30|TRBJ2-5|TRBD2
AWRLAGETQY
>TRBV5-1|TRBJ2-1|TRBD1
ASSPTGAQFNEQF
>TRBV9|TRBJ1-6|NA
ASSVSQALSPLH
>TRBV19|TRBJ1-1|TRBD1
ASSTTAGTGASGAF
>TRBV28|TRBJ1-2|NA
ASRTGGTPYEGYT
>TRBV5-6|TRBJ2-1|TRBD1
ASSLGGQGFVDEQF
>TRBV5-6|TRBJ1-2|NA
ASSLGTSVNYGYT
>TRBV18|TRBJ1-2|NA
ASSPDTLYGYT
>TRBV6-5|TRBJ1-2|NA
ASSYTGDYGYT
>TRBV19|TRBJ2-6|NA
ATGDGGSGANVLT
>TRBV6-1|TRBJ1-5|NA
ASSEQANSNQPQH
>TRBV5-1|TRBJ1-5|TRBD1
ASSLTGADGQPQH
>TRBV18|TRBJ1-3|NA
ASSPTDSGNTIY
>TRBV10-3|TRBJ2-7|NA
AISAGSYSYEQY
>TRBV7-3|TRBJ2-7|TRBD2
ASSSPGLASSYEQY
>TRBV7-9|TRBJ1-6|TRBD1
ASTAGGTGGSPLH
>TRBV11-2|TRBJ2-3|NA
ASSSPSRDTLTNTQY
>TRBV27|TRBJ1-1|NA
ASSPGTFNTEAF
>TRBV30|TRBJ1-4|TRBD1
AWSRRQGGAATNEKLF
>TRBV19|TRBJ2-1|TRBD2
ASSPTSGSYNEQF
>TRBV3-1/TRBV3-2|TRBJ2-3|NA
ASSLQGTDTQY
>TRBV7-2|TRBJ2-5|NA
ASRSRGSLSETQY
>TRBV9|TRBJ2-1|TRBD1
ASSPRDSRYYNEQF
>TRBV5-1|TRBJ1-5|TRBD1
ASSPGTENQPQH
>TRBV11-3|TRBJ1-2|TRBD1
ATEDRAHGYT
>TRBV5-5|TRBJ1-2|TRBD1
ASSFRGQEVYT
>TRBV5-1|TRBJ2-1|NA
ASSRFGQGGNEQF
>TRBV5-4|TRBJ1-2|NA
ASSLSRERYGYT
>TRBV30|TRBJ2-3|TRBD2
AWEREGRGTDTQY
>TRBV15|TRBJ2-5|NA
ATSSQGGSQETQY
>TRBV7-9|TRBJ1-4|NA
ASSLGEVKDEKLF
>TRBV7-3|TRBJ2-2|TRBD2
ASSLAGKTGELF
>TRBV10-2|TRBJ2-7|TRBD2
ASNEPGLAVYEQY
>TRBV12-2|TRBJ2-3|NA
ASRPLGQESTDTQY
>TRBV12-3/TRBV12-4|TRBJ2-2|NA
ASTPRRAGELF
>TRBV30|TRBJ2-7|TRBD2
AWSAPGLAGLHEQY
>TRBV14|TRBJ2-2|TRBD2
ASPDLAGGPANTGELF
>TRBV5-1|TRBJ1-1|TRBD1
ASSNRQGIEAF
>TRBV28|TRBJ2-4|NA
ASSLETGLKNIQY
>TRBV18|TRBJ2-7|TRBD1
ASSPNPQGTEQY